The 30 T cell receptor beta chains below come from one sample, sequenced in a study of T cell changes during pregnancy in multiple sclerosis. TCRdb's copy holds only in-frame clones and misses some; the assay was immunoSEQ multiplex PCR. This sample yields just under 65,000 clones, of which 90% are seen a single time; more than 2% belongs to the top ten. The source was peripheral blood, collected in the second trimester of pregnancy. The receptors stem from a female donor in good health, enrolled as a control in a pregnancy study.

The J gene is TRBJ1-2, the V gene TRBV2, with D maybe TRBD1 (6 bases). Germline assignment: CDR1 SNHLY and CDR2 FYNNEI. This CDR3 is built from 12 residues. V shed 6 bases and J shed 5 bases, with 10 bases lying between them. CDR3 protein: CASRDDRYGYTF. The DNA of the CDR3 is TGTGCCAGCAGGGACGACAGGTATGGCTACACCTTC.

The CDR3 DNA sequence: TGTGCCAGCAGTGCGGGACAGTTATCCTACGAGCAGTACTTC. Protein product: CASSAGQLSYEQYF. V and J are TRBV6-4 and TRBJ2-7, with 7 bases matching TRBD1. The CDR3 is 14 amino acids. CDR1 MRHNA and CDR2 SNTAGT come from the germline V gene. The ends lost 4 bases at V and 1 base at J; junction bases unmatched: 4.

There are a few counts of this clone. The chain recombines TRBV6-4 with TRBJ2-3, with 10 bases matching TRBD2. CDR1 and CDR2 (germline): MRHNA, SNTAGT. V gave up 0 bases and J gave up 4 bases; unmatched junction bases: 10. CDR3 length: 18 residues. CDR3: CASSDSASSGSGPDTQYF. The CDR3 region has the DNA TGTGCCAGCAGTGACTCAGCGTCTAGCGGGAGTGGGCCAGATACGCAGTATTTT.

This clone was observed once. The chain has TRBV5-1 and TRBJ2-7; 9 nucleotides match TRBD2. CDR3 size: 17 residues. The J segment lost 4 bases and the V segment lost 4 bases, leaving 15 bases of the junction unmatched. Germline assignment: CDR1 SGHRS and CDR2 YFSETQ. CDR3 coding DNA: TGCGCCAGCAGCGGAGTCCCATCTAGCGGGGCCCAATACGAGCAGTACTTC. This codes for CASSGVPSSGAQYEQYF.

This chain links TRBV10-3 with TRBJ2-1; TRBD1 matches 9 bases. The CDR3 extends over 15 amino acids. Germline V gene sequence: CDR1 ENHRY, CDR2 SYGVKD. With V trimmed by 10 bases and J by 3 bases, 10 bases remained unmatched. The chain's CDR3 is CASSAGQGSYNEQFF. In nucleotides, the CDR3 is TGTGCCAGCTCAGCAGGACAGGGGAGCTACAATGAGCAGTTCTTC.

The chain combines TRBV14 with TRBJ2-1; D is ambiguous. Per germline, CDR1 SGHDN and CDR2 FVKESK. The V gene lost 6 bases and the J gene lost 5 bases, with 11 bases spanning the gap. The CDR3 covers 13 residues. The CDR3: CASRSWANNEQFF. In DNA, the CDR3 is TGTGCCAGCAGGTCATGGGCAAACAATGAGCAGTTCTTC.

This clone was counted once. The rearrangement joins TRBV6-5 to TRBJ1-2, with D maybe TRBD1 (5 bases). Germline-derived CDR1 and CDR2 are MNHEY and SVGAGI. This CDR3 contains 15 residues. The V and J ends lost 2 bases and 0 bases respectively, with 10 bases between them. This CDR3 reads CASSYRQGTNYGYTF. The CDR3 DNA is TGTGCCAGCAGTTACCGCCAGGGTACTAACTATGGCTACACCTTC.

V gene TRBV19 combines with J gene TRBJ1-4; 10 bases match TRBD1. Germline CDR1 is LNHDA and CDR2 is SQIVND (reference sequence). The CDR3 is 13 amino acids. The J segment lost 7 bases and the V segment lost 8 bases, leaving 4 bases of the junction unmatched. The CDR3 reads CASRDRGSEKLFF. The DNA of the CDR3 is TGTGCCAGTCGGGACAGGGGCAGTGAAAAACTGTTTTTT.

The chain joins TRBV28 to TRBJ2-3; maybe TRBD2 (6 bases). This CDR3 contains 15 residues. In germline, CDR1 is MDHEN, CDR2 SYDVKM. The V end lost 3 bases, the J end lost 0 bases, and 10 bases lay between the germline ends. The CDR3 here is CASSFGSGSTDTQYF. The CDR3 bases are TGTGCCAGCAGTTTTGGGAGCGGGAGCACAGATACGCAGTATTTT.

The chain recombines TRBV29-1 with TRBJ2-2, with D tentatively TRBD2 (6 bases). CDR3 length: 11 residues. In germline, CDR1 is SQVTM, CDR2 ANQGSEA. The CDR3, as DNA: TGCGGGACTCTCCACACCGGGGAGCTGTTTTTT. Translated, it gives CGTLHTGELFF.

V and J are TRBV4-1 and TRBJ1-5; TRBD1 matches at 11 bases. Looked up from germline, CDR1 is MGHRA and CDR2 is YSYEKL. This CDR3 is built from 15 residues. The ends lost 0 bases at V and 6 bases at J; junction bases unmatched: 1. The CDR3: CASSQDGTGGQPQHF. CDR3 DNA: TGCGCCAGCAGCCAAGACGGGACAGGGGGTCAGCCCCAGCATTTT.

Concerning this clone itself: Other DNA sequences in this specimen translate into the identical CDR3. The chain is built from TRBV28 and TRBJ2-7; no firm D call. CDR3 length: 12 amino acids. CDR1 and CDR2 (germline): MDHEN, SYDVKM. The ends were cut back, 3 bases at V and 3 bases at J, with 6 bases in the middle. The CDR3 spells CASSFQNYEQYF. The CDR3 DNA reads TGTGCCAGCAGTTTTCAGAACTACGAGCAGTACTTC.

The chain couples TRBV4-2 to TRBJ2-1; 10 positions agree with TRBD2. Germline values: CDR1 LGHNA, CDR2 YNFKEQ. The CDR3 extends over 16 amino acids. J lost 9 bases, V lost 1 base, and 9 bases had no gene match. CDR3 sequence: CASSQGAGGPPSEQFF. In DNA form, the CDR3 reads TGTGCCAGCAGCCAAGGAGCGGGAGGGCCCCCTTCTGAGCAGTTCTTC.

J is TRBJ2-7 and V is TRBV7-2; no definite D call. The CDR3 extends over 15 amino acids. Between the trimmed V and J ends, which lost 2 bases and 0 bases, there was a span of 11 bases. From germline, CDR1 is SGHTA and CDR2 FQGNSA. The CDR3 bases are TGTGCCAGCAGCTTAACGTTGGGCATCTCCTACGAGCAGTACTTC. Residues: CASSLTLGISYEQYF.

The chain recombines TRBV30 with TRBJ1-3, with a possible D match to TRBD1 (5 bases). The germline V gene has CDR1 GTSNPN and CDR2 SVGIG (reference sequence). This CDR3 contains 13 residues. The V end was cut by 5 bases, the J end by 4 bases, with 12 bases between. CDR3 sequence (DNA): TGTGCCTGGGAAAGGGGCGCCGGAAACACCATATATTTT. Encoded protein: CAWERGAGNTIYF.

The genes are TRBV5-1 and TRBJ2-1; the match to TRBD1 covers 8 bases. V lost 3 bases to trimming and J lost 10 bases; unmatched junction nucleotides: 9. CDR3 size: 14 residues. The germline V gene encodes CDR1 SGHRS and CDR2 YFSETQ. CDR3 sequence reads: CASSYGQGRDEQFF. CDR3 sequence (DNA): TGCGCCAGCAGCTATGGACAGGGTCGAGACGAGCAGTTCTTC.

V is TRBV5-4 and J is TRBJ2-1; maybe TRBD2 (6 bases). The germline V and J ends were trimmed by 2 bases and 15 bases, with 21 bases remaining between them. The CDR3 spans 14 residues. Per germline, CDR1 SGHNT and CDR2 YYREEE (reference sequence). CDR3 residues: CASSFVGAAGWTFF. CDR3 bases: TGTGCCAGCAGCTTTGTAGGCGCGGCGGGGTGGACGTTCTTC. Drawing the rest from reference TRBV5-4 and TRBJ2-1, the complete variable domain is ETGVTQSPTHLIKTRGQQVTLRCSSQSGHNTVSWYQQALGQGPQFIFQYYREEENGRGNFPPRFSGLQFPNYSSELNVNALELDDSALYLCASSFVGAAGWTFFGPGTRLTVL.

In DNA, the CDR3 is TGCGCCAGCAGCCAAGAGAGAGGTCTCCAGCCCCAGCATTTT. Residues: CASSQERGLQPQHF. The chain links TRBV4-1 to TRBJ1-5; D unclear. Germline V gene lookup returns CDR1 MGHRA and CDR2 YSYEKL. CDR3 size: 14 residues. V dropped 0 bases and J dropped 7 bases, with 10 bases sitting between them.

The rearrangement links TRBV9 to TRBJ2-1, with 8 bases matching TRBD2. V dropped 0 bases and J dropped 0; count of bases not matched to a gene: 5. This CDR3 has 17 amino acids. The germline V gene has CDR1 SGDLS and CDR2 YYNGEE. The DNA for the CDR3 is TGTGCCAGCAGCGTAGGTAGACTAGCGAGCTCCTACAATGAGCAGTTCTTC. Amino acids: CASSVGRLASSYNEQFF.

The table lists this clone with a count of one. DNA for the CDR3: TGCGCCAGCAGCTTGCTAACTAGCGGGACGACCGGGGAGCTGTTTTTT. It specifies CASSLLTSGTTGELFF. The rearrangement uses TRBV5-1 and TRBJ2-2; 10 nucleotides line up with TRBD2. The ends lost 1 base at V and 5 bases at J; junction bases unmatched: 5. Per germline, CDR1 SGHRS and CDR2 YFSETQ. The CDR3 totals 16 residues.

The V and J genes are TRBV5-6 and TRBJ2-2; 11 bases are a match to TRBD2. The CDR3 is made up of 16 amino acids. Germline values: CDR1 SGHDT, CDR2 YYEEEE. With 1 base clipped from V and 2 bases from J, the junction kept 1 base outside the gene matches. CDR3 amino acids: CASSLRLAGNTGELFF. The CDR3 nucleotides are TGTGCCAGCAGCTTGAGACTAGCGGGAAACACCGGGGAGCTGTTTTTT.

This rearrangement joins TRBV7-9 to TRBJ2-3; D is unresolved. V lost 4 bases and J 6 bases, leaving 8 bases between the germline ends. Germline V CDR1 and CDR2: SEHNR, FQNEAQ (reference sequence). This CDR3 is built from 12 residues. The chain's CDR3 is CASSSSFDTQYF. The DNA for the CDR3 is TGTGCCAGCAGCTCCTCCTTTGATACGCAGTATTTT.

This rearrangement joins TRBV30 to TRBJ2-3; no definite D call. Trimming took 5 bases from V and 2 from J, leaving 14 bases between them. The CDR3 sequence is 14 residues long. The germline V gene encodes CDR1 GTSNPN and CDR2 SVGIG (reference sequence). The CDR3 DNA reads TGTGCCTGGGACGCAGGAACTTACACAGATACGCAGTATTTT. This gives the protein CAWDAGTYTDTQYF.

This chain joins TRBV5-1 and TRBJ1-5; a possible D gene is TRBD1 (6 bases). With 2 bases removed from V and 4 bases from J, the gap between germline ends came to 10 bases. The CDR3 consists of 14 residues. The V gene's germline CDR1 is SGHRS and CDR2 YFSETQ. CDR3 nucleotide sequence: TGCGCCAGCAGCTTAACAGGGCGGAATCAGCCCCAGCATTTT. It translates to CASSLTGRNQPQHF. Together with reference TRBV5-1 and TRBJ1-5, the CDR3 gives the full variable domain: KAGVTQTPRYLIKTRGQQVTLSCSPISGHRSVSWYQQTPGQGLQFLFEYFSETQRNKGNFPGRFSGRQFSNSRSEMNVSTLELGDSALYLCASSLTGRNQPQHFGDGTRLSIL.

The V call is TRBV2, the J call TRBJ2-3, with 9 positions matching TRBD2. CDR3 size: 14 residues. The germline CDR1 and CDR2 sequences are SNHLY and FYNNEI. V dropped 8 bases and J dropped 8; count of bases not matched to a gene: 11. CDR3 nucleotide sequence: TGTGCCAGCGGTACGGCGGGAGGGCCCGGTACGCAGTATTTT. This translates into CASGTAGGPGTQYF.

The chain links TRBV19 to TRBJ1-5; the D is unclear. V was clipped by 3 bases and J by 7 bases, with 10 bases between them. This CDR3 is built from 13 residues. Germline assignment: CDR1 LNHDA and CDR2 SQIVND (reference sequence). The CDR3 reads CASSIERRQPQHF. In DNA form, the CDR3 reads TGTGCCAGTAGTATCGAGCGTCGGCAGCCCCAGCATTTT.

The chain uses TRBV6-4 and TRBJ1-5; no definite D call. Trimming took off 8 bases at V and 3 bases at J, with 14 bases between the two ends. Germline V gene lookup returns CDR1 MRHNA and CDR2 SNTAGT. This CDR3 spans 14 amino acids. CDR3 DNA: TGTGCCAGCCGACTAATGCAGTTCAATCAGCCCCAGCATTTT. Protein product: CASRLMQFNQPQHF.

This sequence joins TRBV7-9 and TRBJ2-2; D is ambiguous. The CDR3 runs 13 residues. CDR1 is SEHNR, CDR2 FQNEAQ, per germline (reference sequence). Trimming pared 5 bases from V and 5 bases from J, leaving 9 bases between. The DNA of the CDR3 is TGTGCCAGCAGCCCCCCGGGTACCGGGGAGCTGTTTTTT. It is translated as CASSPPGTGELFF.

This clone was recorded a few times. The chain links TRBV11-3 to TRBJ2-2, with 7 bases aligning to TRBD2. Looked up from germline, CDR1 is SGHNT and CDR2 is YENEEA. Germline trimming cut 5 bases from V and 6 bases from J; bases unmatched to any gene: 6. This CDR3 has 14 amino acids. The chain's CDR3 is CASSLGGRAGELFF. The CDR3 DNA reads TGTGCCAGCAGCCTGGGAGGGCGAGCCGGGGAGCTGTTTTTT.

The rearrangement links TRBV28 to TRBJ1-2, with D hard to call. The CDR3 extends over 15 amino acids. With 6 bases removed from V and 5 bases from J, the gap between germline ends came to 19 bases. CDR1 and CDR2 from the germline V gene are MDHEN and SYDVKM. CDR3 sequence: CASRTVTEYSYGYTF. For the CDR3, the DNA is TGTGCCAGCAGGACCGTAACAGAGTATTCTTATGGCTACACCTTC.